The source of this T cell receptor beta chain is a study of regulatory T cells in long-lasting Graves disease (dated by TCRdb to the early 2020s). For context, the study as a whole: To count as having persistent Graves' disease, a patient had to have received antithyroid drug treatment for over 5 years with TSH receptor autoantibodies remaining persistently positive. Peripheral blood TCR sequencing and RNA sequencing compared persistent Graves' disease patients with newly diagnosed Graves' disease patients. The study was registered as a clinical trial and conducted in China. A total of some 33 samples were covered by TCR sequencing, comprising some 13 persistent and 20 or so newly diagnosed Graves' disease patients. In the clinical cohort, patients with persistent Graves' disease had used antithyroid drugs for an average of roughly ten years. Beyond this particular receptor, the publication reports: Persistent patients shared more public clonotypes among themselves (2,741) than newly diagnosed patients did (approximately 970). The authors noted that the small sample size was a limitation that may lower accuracy. Sequencing and analysis were restricted to the TCR beta chain. Compared with newly diagnosed patients, persistent Graves' disease patients had lower TCR Shannon entropy and fewer highly expanded clones, which suggests clonal expansion. The study examined only peripheral blood because the primary lesion, thyroid tissue, could not be accessed. Preferential use of TRBV28, TRBJ1-2 and TRBJ2-5 was observed in persistent disease, whereas TRBV20-1 and TRBJ2-1 were favored in newly diagnosed disease.

Taken from the germline V gene, the CDR1 and CDR2 loops are MDHEN and SYDVKM. Trimming takes 6 bases off V and 1 base off J; junction bases not matched to a gene: 6. The CDR3, cysteine through phenylalanine, is 16 amino acids long. Of the read, only the CDR3 DNA is kept; its 48 bases are in frame from base 1. Preparation of the library involved multiplex PCR. Reads for this sample came from an Illumina HiSeq 4000. iRepertoire HTBI primers and Arm-PCR amplification of CDR3 regions were used to construct TCR beta libraries. Before sequencing, the PCR products underwent gel purification. Per the original workflow: A total of 62 TRBV and 14 TRBJ segments were identified across samples and were used for gene usage analysis of CDR3 amino acid clonotypes. Filtered high-quality paired reads were merged into contigs using COPE and FqMerger. BLAST was used to align contigs to IMGT TRBV, TRBD and TRBJ reference genes, and CDR3 was defined according to IMGT. Any clonotype with a frequency above 0.1% was counted as a highly expanded clone. Shannon entropy served as the measure of repertoire diversity, while the Gini coefficient captured V-J evenness. A clonotype was considered public if more than one individual shared it. The raw public reads went through TCRdb reprocessing: fastp at Q25, MiXCR clone calling, in-frame beta chains kept. Identical CDR3 proteins give one entry, which carries the most common genes and DNA. These V and J calls originate from TCRdb's pipeline instead of the authors' own analysis. The sample table contains roughly 500,000 distinct CDR3 sequences; only one count was recorded for roughly 21% of them. The biggest ten clones account for about 6.6% of the sample.

This clonotype occurred many times. Its specific antigen is unknown. Base qualities are missing; no much larger clone stands one base away. Reading the label with the study, this specimen's time point is: persistent/refractory GD, antithyroid drugs over 5 years with positive TRAb. RNA was extracted from PBMCs in TRIzol for both TCR sequencing and RNA sequencing. The diagnosis of Graves' disease followed American Thyroid Association guidelines. Recruitment of patients was carried out at an endocrinology department in Xi'an, China. Each patient gave 9 to 10 milliliters of peripheral blood, collected in an EDTA anticoagulant tube. Ficoll Paque Plus density gradient separation was used to isolate PBMCs, and no further T cell sorting was performed. RNA quality was checked with an Agilent 2100 Bioanalyzer and agarose gel, and concentration with a NanoDrop 2000.

This receptor chain uses TRBV28 and TRBJ2-7; 13 middle bases align to TRBD2. This clonotype was obtained from a female donor with Graves disease. Sequencing used peripheral blood mononuclear cells (PBMCs), obtained when the disease was refractory, from a patient treated with antithyroid drugs. The DNA sequence is as follows: TGTGCCAGCAGCCGGACGGGACTAGCGGGATCCTACGAGCAGTACTTC. Its translation reads: CASSRTGLAGSYEQYF.